This TCR beta chain comes out of a study of T cell repertoires in cytomegalovirus infection. Study context: Indicated by public TCR beta signatures were CMV infection and matching HLA type.

Study observations and caveats: Summed public TCR beta family frequency identified CMV carriers bearing the relevant HLA.

Using its own MiXCR run on the reads, TCRdb lists one record per CDR3 protein. The sample carries about 700,000 distinct CDR3 sequences, 30% to 35% recorded once. This clonotype was detected only a few times. Its specificity is unknown. The input for sequencing was cultured PBMCs, taken from culture after CMV antigen stimulation. The sequence was collected from a human donor in good health (CMV status not recorded). Some clones in this sample may be carry-over from other donors' samples.

The CDR3 loop is CASSFRAVGTDTQYF. The CDR3 DNA sequence: TGCGCCAGCAGTTTCCGGGCCGTCGGCACAGATACGCAGTATTTT. The chain carries TRBV5-1 and TRBJ2-3; D remains ambiguous. The germline V gene encodes CDR1 SGHRS and CDR2 YFSETQ. CDR3 length: 15 amino acids. The V end lost 5 bases, the J end lost 1 base, and 14 bases lay between the germline ends.